This is a list of T cell receptor beta chains from one sample in a study of spatial heterogeneity in lung cancer. TCRdb reprocessed the 5' RACE reads with MiXCR, giving one entry per CDR3 protein. This table holds about 47,000 distinct CDR3 sequences, around 7% found once. The sample here was PBMCs, taken at follow-up. Receptors originate from a female donor with early-stage non-small cell lung cancer. The CDR3 runs from the conserved cysteine through the conserved F or W.

CDR3 protein	V gene	J gene
CASSLGGLPYGYTF	TRBV27	TRBJ1-2
CASSAAEVPYEQYF	TRBV7-2	TRBJ2-7
CASSGRLAGSQETQYF	TRBV19	TRBJ2-5
CATSDAPGGLWDSNQPQHF	TRBV24-1	TRBJ1-5
CASSPDRGINTIYF	TRBV12-3/TRBV12-4	TRBJ1-3
CSVKGLQGRSSYEQYF	TRBV29-1	TRBJ2-7
CASSTGIYSNQPQHF	TRBV7-2	TRBJ1-5
CASSPSPSERNSPLHF	TRBV11-1	TRBJ1-6
CGGQTHNYGYTF	TRBV9	TRBJ1-2
CASSSRLAGGRNTDTQYF	TRBV7-8	TRBJ2-3
CASSYSAGSYEQYF	TRBV6-2/TRBV6-3	TRBJ2-7
CATSDPTTGKETQYF	TRBV24-1	TRBJ2-5
CASSSQAGNSGEKLFF	TRBV7-2	TRBJ1-4
CSVVGGSTDTQYF	TRBV29-1	TRBJ2-3
CASSPLGLGNTIYF	TRBV28	TRBJ1-3
CSARPRAYEQYF	TRBV20-1	TRBJ2-7
CSVKQVDEQFF	TRBV29-1	TRBJ2-1
CASSLDGGQGSPLHF	TRBV5-1	TRBJ1-6
CASSPGGVRTDTQYF	TRBV27	TRBJ2-3
CASSLRPSYNEQFF	TRBV5-1	TRBJ2-1
CASSLRGAADTQYF	TRBV7-2	TRBJ2-3
CASSARGTGELFF	TRBV7-2	TRBJ2-2